This T cell receptor beta chain was profiled in a study of blood T cell repertoires in COVID-19. The overall study: The United States, Italy and Spain were the sources of the acute and convalescent COVID-19 samples. PBMCs, B-cell-depleted T cells, or T cells provided the cDNA or gDNA that made up the material.

Germline lookup yields CDR1 SGHTA and CDR2 FQGTGA. V dropped 0 bases and J dropped 6; count of bases not matched to a gene: 6. The CDR3 totals 15 residues. Assay: immunoSEQ multiplex PCR; the TCRdb copy retains only in-frame clones and omits some. The data contain under 85,000 clones, roughly 81% of them singletons. The gene calls are TRBV7-3 and TRBJ2-7; 9 bases are shared with TRBD1. The TCR comes from a man of 80 years or more with acute or convalescent COVID-19. Material for sequencing was peripheral blood. The CDR3 sequence: CASSLTRGTGSEQYF. CDR3 coding DNA: TGTGCCAGCAGCTTAACGAGAGGGACAGGGAGCGAGCAGTACTTC.